This is a list of T cell receptor beta chains from one sample in a study of cytomegalovirus exposure and HLA in healthy donors. TCRdb keeps only in-frame clones here, not all; method: immunoSEQ multiplex PCR. The sample consists of roughly 180,000 clones, 9.5% of them appearing once. Sequenced material: PBMCs. The receptor set was obtained from a woman between 25 and 40 years old in good health and CMV-seropositive. The conserved cysteine and the conserved F or W are not part of the CDR3 here. Fields, in order: clone size, J gene, V gene, CDR3 protein. Size is omitted from some rows. Given values are once, few, many or a class for expanded clones.

>NA|TRBJ1-5|TRBV30
AWSGTSGQPQH
>NA|TRBJ1-1|TRBV30
AWSLRENTEAF
>NA|TRBJ1-2|TRBV7-3
ASSLTSTGGSGYT
>few|TRBJ1-2|TRBV13
ASSLDSGIGGYT
>NA|TRBJ2-7|TRBV11-2
ASSLYGTREY
>NA|TRBJ2-3|TRBV5-1
ASSLEPSGSWADTQY
>few|TRBJ1-1|TRBV5-5
ASSFRLRDRGPLNTEAF
>few|TRBJ2-3|TRBV18
ASSPGTGTSTDTQY
>few|TRBJ1-5|TRBV4-1
ASSQRTYRTDSLGNQPQH
>NA|TRBJ1-2|TRBV6-6
ASSYTGDNYGYT
>NA|TRBJ1-5|TRBV18
ASSRDRQNQPQH
>NA|TRBJ1-3|TRBV7-6
ATGTGGSGNTIY
>few|TRBJ2-1|TRBV5-4
ASSPKEAGPYNEQF
>NA|TRBJ2-1|TRBV7-9
ASSPAGLAVYNEQF
>few|TRBJ2-1|TRBV7-3
ASSPAPGVRANEQF
>few|TRBJ1-1|TRBV18
ASSPRAGEGNTEAF
>NA|TRBJ2-1|TRBV13
ASSLVGGALYNEQF
>NA|TRBJ2-3|TRBV5-1
ASSPFLAGGMDTQY
>few|TRBJ2-3|TRBV5-4
ASSLFLGTNTDTQY
>NA|TRBJ1-4|TRBV2
ASTLQGGPNEKLF
>NA|TRBJ1-1|TRBV20-1
SASQGTEAF
>few|TRBJ2-7|TRBV6-6
ASSSQGSSSYEQY
>NA|TRBJ1-2|TRBV10-2
ASRGQDRARGYT
>few|TRBJ1-5|TRBV30
AWSEGPIQPQH
>few|TRBJ1-1|TRBV6-5
ASSYSRQREAF
>NA|TRBJ1-3|TRBV11-2
ASSLGRDTIY
>NA|TRBJ1-1|TRBV6-1
ASSVGTGNTEAF
>NA|TRBJ1-5|TRBV2
ASRGGQVTNQPQH
>NA|TRBJ2-6|TRBV7-2
ASSLSGGQLSGANVLT
>NA|TRBJ2-2|TRBV15
ATSGRTSGSGELF
>NA|TRBJ1-4|TRBV7-6
ASSSDRTTNEKLF
>few|TRBJ2-6|TRBV19
ASSIRSTPTGSGANVLT
>few|TRBJ2-3|TRBV5-8
ASSSTSRNTQY
>few|TRBJ1-1|TRBV4-1
ASSLGGQNTEAF
>NA|TRBJ2-7|TRBV20-1
SALRGEQY
>NA|TRBJ2-5|TRBV5-1
ASSLQATEETQY
>few|TRBJ2-2|TRBV19
ASSLTRRELF
>few|TRBJ1-1|TRBV7-3
ASSPLGGANTEAF
>NA|NA|TRBV6-1
ASRTFGAYEQY
>few|TRBJ2-1|TRBV5-4
ASSPRGGAGNEQF
>few|TRBJ2-3|TRBV27
ASSWRLPGEDTQY
>few|TRBJ1-1|TRBV14
ASSQLDRGHTEAF
>NA|TRBJ1-4|TRBV6-1
ASSERGEKLF
>few|TRBJ2-5|TRBV15
ATSRNTGTETQY
>NA|TRBJ2-1|TRBV30
AWSPWTSGNNEQF
>few|TRBJ1-4|TRBV2
ASSGERDKLLATNEKLF